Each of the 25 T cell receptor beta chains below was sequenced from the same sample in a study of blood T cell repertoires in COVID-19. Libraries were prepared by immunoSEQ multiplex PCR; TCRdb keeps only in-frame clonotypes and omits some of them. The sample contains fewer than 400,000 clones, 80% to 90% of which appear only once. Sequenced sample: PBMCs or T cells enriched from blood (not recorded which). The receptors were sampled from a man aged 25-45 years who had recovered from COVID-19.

CDR3 sequence reads: CASSPLAGVYNEQFF. The CDR3 DNA reads as TGTGCCAGCAGCCCTTTAGCGGGGGTATACAATGAGCAGTTCTTC. The chain recombines TRBV7-6 with TRBJ2-1, with 9 positions matching TRBD2. The germline V gene has CDR1 SGHVS and CDR2 FNYEAQ. J gave up 4 bases and V 5 bases, and 6 bases lay outside the gene matches. This CDR3 is 15 amino acids long.

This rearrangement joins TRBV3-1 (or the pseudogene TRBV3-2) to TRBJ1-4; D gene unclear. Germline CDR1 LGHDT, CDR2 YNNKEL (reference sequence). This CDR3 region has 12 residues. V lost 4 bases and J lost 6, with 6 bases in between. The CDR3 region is CASSPVDEKLFF. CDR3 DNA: TGTGCCAGCAGCCCGGTGGATGAAAAACTGTTTTTT.

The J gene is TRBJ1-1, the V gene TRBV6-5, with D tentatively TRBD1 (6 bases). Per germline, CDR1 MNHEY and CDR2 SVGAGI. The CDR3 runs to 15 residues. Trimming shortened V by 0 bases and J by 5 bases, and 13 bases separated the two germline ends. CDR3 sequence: CASSYSMQGGTEAFF. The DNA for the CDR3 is TGTGCCAGCAGTTACTCAATGCAAGGGGGAACTGAAGCTTTCTTT.

DNA for the CDR3: TGTGCCACCAGCTCAATAGCGGGGGGGCCCGGGGAGCTGTTTTTT. Encoded protein: CATSSIAGGPGELFF. The J gene is TRBJ2-2, the V gene TRBV15; 11 bases align to TRBD2. The CDR3 runs 15 residues. Germline V gives CDR1 LNHNV, CDR2 YYDKDF (reference sequence). V lost 5 bases to trimming and J lost 6 bases; unmatched junction nucleotides: 5.

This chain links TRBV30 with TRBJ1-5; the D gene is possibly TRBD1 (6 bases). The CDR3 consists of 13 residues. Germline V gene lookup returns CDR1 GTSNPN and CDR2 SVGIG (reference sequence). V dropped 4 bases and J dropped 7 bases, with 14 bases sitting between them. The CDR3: CAWTRGSGQPQHF. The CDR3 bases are TGTGCCTGGACCAGGGGAAGTGGGCAGCCCCAGCATTTT.

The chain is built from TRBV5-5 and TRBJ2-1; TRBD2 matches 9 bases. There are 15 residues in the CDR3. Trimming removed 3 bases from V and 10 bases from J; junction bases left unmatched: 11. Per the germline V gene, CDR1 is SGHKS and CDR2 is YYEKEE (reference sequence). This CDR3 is CASSSLASGDGEQFF. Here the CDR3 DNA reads TGTGCCAGCAGCTCCCTCGCTAGCGGGGACGGCGAGCAGTTCTTC.

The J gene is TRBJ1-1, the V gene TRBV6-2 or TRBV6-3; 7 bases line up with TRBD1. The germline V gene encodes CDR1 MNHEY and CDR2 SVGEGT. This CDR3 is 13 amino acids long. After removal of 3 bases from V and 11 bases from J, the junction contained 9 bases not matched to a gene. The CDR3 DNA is TGTGCCAGCAGTTATACCACAGGGGTGTTGGCTTTCTTT. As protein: CASSYTTGVLAFF.

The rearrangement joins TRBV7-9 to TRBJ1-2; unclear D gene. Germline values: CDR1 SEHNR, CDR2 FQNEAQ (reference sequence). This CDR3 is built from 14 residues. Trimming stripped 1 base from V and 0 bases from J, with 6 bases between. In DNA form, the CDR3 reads TGTGCCAGCAGCTTAGACCGAGCTAACTATGGCTACACCTTC. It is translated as CASSLDRANYGYTF. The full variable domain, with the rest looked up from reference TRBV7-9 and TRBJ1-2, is DTGVSQNPRHKITKRGQNVTFRCDPISEHNRLYWYRQTLGQGPEFLTYFQNEAQLEKSRLLSDRFSAERPKGSFSTLEIQRTEQGDSAMYLCASSLDRANYGYTFGSGTRLTVV.

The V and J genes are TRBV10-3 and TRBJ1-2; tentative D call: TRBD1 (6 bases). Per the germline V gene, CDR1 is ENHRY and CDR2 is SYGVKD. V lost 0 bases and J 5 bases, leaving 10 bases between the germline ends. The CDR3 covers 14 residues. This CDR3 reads CAISESLGGYGYTF. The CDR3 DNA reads TGTGCCATCAGTGAGTCGCTAGGGGGTTATGGCTACACCTTC.

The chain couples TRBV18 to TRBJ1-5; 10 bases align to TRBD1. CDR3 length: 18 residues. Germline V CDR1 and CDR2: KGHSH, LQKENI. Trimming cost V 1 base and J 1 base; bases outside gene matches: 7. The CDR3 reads CASSPLNRDRGSNQPQHF. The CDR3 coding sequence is TGTGCCAGCTCACCACTCAATCGGGACAGGGGAAGCAATCAGCCCCAGCATTTT.

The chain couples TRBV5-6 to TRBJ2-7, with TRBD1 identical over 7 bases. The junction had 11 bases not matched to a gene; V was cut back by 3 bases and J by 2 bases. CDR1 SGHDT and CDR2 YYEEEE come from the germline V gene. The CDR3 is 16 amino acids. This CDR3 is CASSSQGRGIPYEQYF. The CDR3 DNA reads TGTGCCAGCAGCTCACAGGGGAGAGGGATCCCCTACGAGCAGTACTTC.

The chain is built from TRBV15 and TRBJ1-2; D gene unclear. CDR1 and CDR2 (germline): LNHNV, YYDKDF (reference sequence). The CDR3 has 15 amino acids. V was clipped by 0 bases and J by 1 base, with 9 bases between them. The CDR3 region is CATSRDHGFNYGYTF. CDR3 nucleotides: TGTGCCACCAGCAGAGATCACGGGTTTAACTATGGCTACACCTTC. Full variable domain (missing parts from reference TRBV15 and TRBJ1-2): DAMVIQNPRYQVTQFGKPVTLSCSQTLNHNVMYWYQQKSSQAPKLLFHYYDKDFNNEADTPDNFQSRRPNTSFCFLDIRSPGLGDTAMYLCATSRDHGFNYGYTFGSGTRLTVV.

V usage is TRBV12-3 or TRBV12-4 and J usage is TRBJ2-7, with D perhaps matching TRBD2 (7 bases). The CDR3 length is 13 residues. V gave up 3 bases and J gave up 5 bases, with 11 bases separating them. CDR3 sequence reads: CASSFSGGDEQYF. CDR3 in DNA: TGTGCCAGCAGTTTTTCGGGGGGCGACGAGCAGTACTTC.

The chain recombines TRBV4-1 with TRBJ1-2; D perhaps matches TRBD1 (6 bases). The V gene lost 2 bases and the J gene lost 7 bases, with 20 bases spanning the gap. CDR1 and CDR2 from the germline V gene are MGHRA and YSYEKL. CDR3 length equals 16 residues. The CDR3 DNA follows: TGCGCCAGCAGCCAACCCCTGGCCTCAGGGGCGGGTGGCTACACCTTC. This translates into CASSQPLASGAGGYTF.

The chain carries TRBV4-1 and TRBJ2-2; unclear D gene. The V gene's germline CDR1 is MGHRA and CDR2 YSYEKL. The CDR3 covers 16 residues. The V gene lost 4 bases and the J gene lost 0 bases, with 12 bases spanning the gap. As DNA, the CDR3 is TGCGCCAGCAGCCTGATGGCCAACGCGAACACCGGGGAGCTGTTTTTT. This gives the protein CASSLMANANTGELFF.

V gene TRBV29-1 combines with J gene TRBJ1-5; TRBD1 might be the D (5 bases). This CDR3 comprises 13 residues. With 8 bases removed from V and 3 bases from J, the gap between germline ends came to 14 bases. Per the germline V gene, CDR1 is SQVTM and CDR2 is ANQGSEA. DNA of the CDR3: TGCAGCATGACGCAGGGTGTCAATCAGCCCCAGCATTTT. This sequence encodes CSMTQGVNQPQHF.

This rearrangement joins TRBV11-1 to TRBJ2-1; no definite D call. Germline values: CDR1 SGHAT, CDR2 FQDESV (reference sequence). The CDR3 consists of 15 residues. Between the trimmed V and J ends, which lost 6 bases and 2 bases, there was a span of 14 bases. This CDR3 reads CASSLGPPAYNEQFF. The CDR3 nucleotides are TGTGCCAGCAGTCTCGGTCCTCCCGCCTACAATGAGCAGTTCTTC.

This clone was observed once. CDR3 residues: CASSLDGGPVEQFF. Written as DNA, the CDR3 is TGCGCCAGCAGCTTGGACGGGGGGCCGGTTGAGCAGTTCTTC. This chain uses TRBV5-1 with TRBJ2-1; maybe TRBD2 (7 bases). V dropped 0 bases and J dropped 9 bases, with 13 bases sitting between them. The CDR3 contains 14 residues. In germline, CDR1 is SGHRS, CDR2 YFSETQ. Based on the CDR3 plus reference TRBV5-1 and TRBJ2-1, the full variable domain is KAGVTQTPRYLIKTRGQQVTLSCSPISGHRSVSWYQQTPGQGLQFLFEYFSETQRNKGNFPGRFSGRQFSNSRSEMNVSTLELGDSALYLCASSLDGGPVEQFFGPGTRLTVL.

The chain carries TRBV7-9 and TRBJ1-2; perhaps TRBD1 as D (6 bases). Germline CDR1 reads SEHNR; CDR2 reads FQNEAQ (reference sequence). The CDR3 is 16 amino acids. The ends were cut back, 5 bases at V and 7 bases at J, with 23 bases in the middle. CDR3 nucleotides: TGTGCCAGCAGCGACAATCGAGTAGGGGGGGCGCGTGGCTACACCTTC. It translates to CASSDNRVGGARGYTF.

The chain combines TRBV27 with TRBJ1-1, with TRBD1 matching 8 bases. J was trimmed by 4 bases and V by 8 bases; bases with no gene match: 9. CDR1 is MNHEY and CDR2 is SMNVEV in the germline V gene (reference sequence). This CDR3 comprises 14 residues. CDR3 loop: CASHPTGASTEAFF. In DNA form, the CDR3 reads TGTGCCAGCCACCCGACAGGGGCGAGCACTGAAGCTTTCTTT.

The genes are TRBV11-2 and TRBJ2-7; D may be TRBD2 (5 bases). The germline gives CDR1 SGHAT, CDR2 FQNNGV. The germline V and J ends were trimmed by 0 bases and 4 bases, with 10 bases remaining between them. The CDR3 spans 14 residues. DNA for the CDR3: TGTGCCAGCAGCTTAGAGGGCCGGACTTACGAGCAGTACTTC. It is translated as CASSLEGRTYEQYF.

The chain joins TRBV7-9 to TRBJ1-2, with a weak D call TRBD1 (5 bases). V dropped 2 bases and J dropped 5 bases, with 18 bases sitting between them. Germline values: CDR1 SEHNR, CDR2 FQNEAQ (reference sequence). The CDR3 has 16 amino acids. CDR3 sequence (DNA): TGTGCCAGCAGCTTATCGGGGGGTAAGGTTCGTTATGGCTACACCTTC. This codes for CASSLSGGKVRYGYTF.

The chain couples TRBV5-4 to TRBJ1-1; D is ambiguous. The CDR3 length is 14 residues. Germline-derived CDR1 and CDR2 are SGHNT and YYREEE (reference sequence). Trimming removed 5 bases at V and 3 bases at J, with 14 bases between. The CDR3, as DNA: TGTGCCAGCAGGAGAAATATGGTGGACACTGAAGCTTTCTTT. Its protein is CASRRNMVDTEAFF.

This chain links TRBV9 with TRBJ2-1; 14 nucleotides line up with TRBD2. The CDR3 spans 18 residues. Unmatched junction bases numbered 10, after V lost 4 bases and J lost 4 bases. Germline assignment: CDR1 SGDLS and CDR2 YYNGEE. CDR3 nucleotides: TGTGCCAGCAGCCTTCGGACTAGCGGGGGGCCTTCTTACAATGAGCAGTTCTTC. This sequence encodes CASSLRTSGGPSYNEQFF.

The CDR3 DNA follows: TGTGCCAGCTCACCGGGACAGGGGAGGGCTGAAGCTTTCTTT. Translating gives CASSPGQGRAEAFF. The J gene is TRBJ1-1, the V gene TRBV18; TRBD1 matches at 10 bases. Trimming took 3 bases from V and 6 from J; bases not matched to a gene: 4. The CDR3 consists of 14 residues. Germline V gene lookup returns CDR1 KGHSH and CDR2 LQKENI.